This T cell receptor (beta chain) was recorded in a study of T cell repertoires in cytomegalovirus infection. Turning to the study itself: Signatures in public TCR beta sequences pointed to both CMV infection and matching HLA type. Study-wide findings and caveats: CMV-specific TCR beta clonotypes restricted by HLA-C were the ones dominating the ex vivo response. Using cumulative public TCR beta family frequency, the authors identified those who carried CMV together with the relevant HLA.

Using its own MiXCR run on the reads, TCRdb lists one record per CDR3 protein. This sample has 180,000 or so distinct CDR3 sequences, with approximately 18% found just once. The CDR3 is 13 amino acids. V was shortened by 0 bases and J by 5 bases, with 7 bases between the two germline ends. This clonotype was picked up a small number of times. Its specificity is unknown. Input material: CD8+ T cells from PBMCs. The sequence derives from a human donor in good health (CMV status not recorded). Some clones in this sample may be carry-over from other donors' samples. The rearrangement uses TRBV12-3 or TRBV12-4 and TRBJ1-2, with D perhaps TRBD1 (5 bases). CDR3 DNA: TGTGCCAGCAGTTTAGCCAGGGTGTATGGCTACACCTTC. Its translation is CASSLARVYGYTF.